One TCR beta chain is described in this entry. These data are taken from a study of blood T cells in healthy people across ages. There are 13 residues in the CDR3. Germline CDR1 reads KGHSH; CDR2 reads LQKENI. For the second PCR, which ran for about 7 to 11 cycles, a sample-barcoded 5' primer and a J-beta primer mix were used. TCRdb reanalysed the 5' RACE reads using MiXCR and keeps one entry per CDR3 protein. The table shows about 1,000,000 distinct CDR3 sequences, with around 45% occurring only once. This receptor was taken from a woman aged 55-69 years in good health. The chain employs TRBV18 and TRBJ2-5; no definite D call. The J call is in doubt because the DNA end fits TRBJ2-7 better. The sequenced sample consisted of blood. This CDR3 reads CASSSTVDNEQYF. The CDR3 DNA follows: TGTGCCAGCTCATCGACGGTCGATAACGAGCAGTACTTC.